This T cell receptor (beta chain) stems from a study of PD-1 blockade in classical Hodgkin lymphoma. The time point denotes: newly diagnosed, previously untreated cHL patient sample. Thawed PBMCs underwent magnetic negative selection to yield purified CD4+ T cells. General observations from the study: Repertoire differences have undefined causes, possibly disease activity or prior therapy. Newly diagnosed patients reportedly trailed healthy donors in baseline TCR diversity.

The protocol was immunoSEQ multiplex PCR, while the TCRdb copy is restricted to in-frame clones and leaves out a portion. The top ten clones hold around 0.21% of a sample with around 30,000 clones, 75% to 90% of them seen once. As concerns this clone: Its specificity is not known.

The sequencing input was CD4+ T cells from blood. This TCR was recovered from a human donor with classical Hodgkin lymphoma.

This chain's CDR3 is CASSDPSGGNYNEQFF. CDR3 sequence (DNA): TGCGCCAGCAGCGATCCTAGCGGGGGGAACTACAATGAGCAGTTCTTC. The V call is TRBV10-1, the J call TRBJ2-1; 11 bases are shared with TRBD2. The germline gives CDR1 WNHNN, CDR2 SYGVQD (reference sequence). After removal of 6 bases from V and 3 bases from J, the junction contained 7 bases not matched to a gene. The length of the CDR3 is 16 residues.